This T cell receptor beta chain is drawn from a study of tumor and adjacent non-tumor tissue in lung cancer. A modified ARM-PCR protocol with three rounds of nested PCR amplified TCRbeta. Each CDR3 protein gets one entry after TCRdb re-called the multiplex PCR reads with MiXCR. This table holds roughly 67,000 distinct CDR3 sequences, roughly 56% found once. The template was RNA from unsorted bulk tissue. Chemotherapy-naive patients with new lung cancer underwent thoracic surgery in China, August–late 2014. General observations from the study: Tumor repertoires had a smaller top 100 clone share than normal lung. Higher tumor TCR diversity was associated with shorter survival.

Ten or more counts support this clonotype. Its antigen is undetermined. Trimming pared 7 bases from V and 9 bases from J, leaving 17 bases between. The CDR3 is 13 amino acids. Germline V gives CDR1 WSHSY, CDR2 SAAADI. This chain uses TRBV10-2 with TRBJ2-3, with D maybe TRBD2 (5 bases). This sequence was found in a man over 45 with non-small cell lung cancer. The sample consisted of lung tumor tissue. In DNA, the CDR3 is TGCGCCAGCAAACGCGGGCCCGGGCAGACGCAGTATTTT. This sequence encodes CASKRGPGQTQYF.